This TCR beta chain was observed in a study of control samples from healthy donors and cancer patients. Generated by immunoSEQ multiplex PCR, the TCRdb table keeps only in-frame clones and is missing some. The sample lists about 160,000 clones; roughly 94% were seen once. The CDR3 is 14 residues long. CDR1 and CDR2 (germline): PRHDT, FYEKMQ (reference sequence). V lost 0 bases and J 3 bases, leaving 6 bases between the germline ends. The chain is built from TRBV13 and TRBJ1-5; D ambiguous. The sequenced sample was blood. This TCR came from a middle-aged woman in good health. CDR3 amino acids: CASSLGRNNQPQHF. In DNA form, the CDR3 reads TGTGCCAGCAGCTTAGGCCGGAACAATCAGCCCCAGCATTTT.